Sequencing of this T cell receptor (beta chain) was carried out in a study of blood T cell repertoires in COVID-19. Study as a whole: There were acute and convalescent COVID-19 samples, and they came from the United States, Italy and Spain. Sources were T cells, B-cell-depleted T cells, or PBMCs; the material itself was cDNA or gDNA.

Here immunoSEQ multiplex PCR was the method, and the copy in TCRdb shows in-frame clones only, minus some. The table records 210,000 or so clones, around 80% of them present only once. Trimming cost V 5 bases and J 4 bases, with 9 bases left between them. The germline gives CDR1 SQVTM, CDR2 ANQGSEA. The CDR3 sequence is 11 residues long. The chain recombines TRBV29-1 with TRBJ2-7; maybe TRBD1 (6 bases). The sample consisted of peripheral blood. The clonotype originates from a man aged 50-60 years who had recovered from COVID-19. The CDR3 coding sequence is TGCAGCGTTACAGGGAGTTACGAGCAGTACTTC. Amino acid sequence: CSVTGSYEQYF.